The subject of this entry is one T cell receptor beta chain. What it binds is not known. This record belongs to a study of brain T cells in children with intractable seizures. Overall study findings and caveats: HCMV serostatus was not known, and viral specificity came from CDR3 similarity only.

Regarding time point: blood from clinic visit 5 months post-surgery; TSC patient then seizure free. Only cases whose brain tissue showed the highest T cell transcript signatures were sequenced. Measured with immunoSEQ multiplex PCR; TCRdb has only the in-frame clones, and not every one. The table includes about 350,000 clones, roughly 93% detected once. This receptor was identified in a boy less than two years old with tuberous sclerosis and intractable seizures. The sequencing here drew on peripheral blood, taken roughly 5 months after surgery.

CDR3 loop: CASSLGATGTGELFF. The CDR3 nucleotides read TGCGCCAGCAGCTTGGGGGCCACAGGGACCGGGGAGCTGTTTTTT. V is TRBV5-1 and J is TRBJ2-2, with a tentative D call TRBD1 (6 bases). V lost 0 bases to trimming and J lost 5 bases, with 11 bases between them. Germline V lookup: CDR1 SGHRS, CDR2 YFSETQ. The CDR3 has 15 residues.